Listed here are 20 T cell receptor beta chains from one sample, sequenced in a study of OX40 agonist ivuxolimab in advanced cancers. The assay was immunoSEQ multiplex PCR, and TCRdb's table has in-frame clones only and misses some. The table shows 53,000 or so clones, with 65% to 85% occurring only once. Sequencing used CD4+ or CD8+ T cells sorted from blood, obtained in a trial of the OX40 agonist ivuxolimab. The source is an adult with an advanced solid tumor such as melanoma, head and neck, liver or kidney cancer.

The CDR3 protein is CASSLVAGRGSYNEQFF. CDR3 DNA: TGCGCCAGCAGCTTGGTGGCCGGGAGGGGCTCCTACAATGAGCAGTTCTTC. This chain uses TRBV5-1 with TRBJ2-1; 8 nucleotides line up with TRBD2. Germline-derived CDR1 and CDR2 are SGHRS and YFSETQ. The CDR3 totals 17 residues. V shed 0 bases, J shed 0 bases, and the junction held 5 bases outside the gene matches.

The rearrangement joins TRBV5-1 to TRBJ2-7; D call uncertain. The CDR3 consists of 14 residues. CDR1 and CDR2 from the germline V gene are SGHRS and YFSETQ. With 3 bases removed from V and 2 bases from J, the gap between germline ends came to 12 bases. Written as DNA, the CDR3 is TGCGCCAGCAGCTCAATCGGGCCGACCTACGAGCAGTACTTC. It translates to CASSSIGPTYEQYF.

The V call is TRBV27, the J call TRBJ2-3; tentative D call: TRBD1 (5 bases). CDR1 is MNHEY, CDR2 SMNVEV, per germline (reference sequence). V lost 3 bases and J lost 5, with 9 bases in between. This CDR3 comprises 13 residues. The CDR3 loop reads CASSFRRGDTQYF. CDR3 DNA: TGTGCCAGCAGTTTCCGAAGGGGAGATACGCAGTATTTT.

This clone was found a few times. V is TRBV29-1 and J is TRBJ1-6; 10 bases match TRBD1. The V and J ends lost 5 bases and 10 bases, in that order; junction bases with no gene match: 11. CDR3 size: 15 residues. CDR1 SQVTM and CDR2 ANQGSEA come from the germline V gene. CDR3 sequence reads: CSVRFFGQGDSPLHF. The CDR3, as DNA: TGCAGCGTTCGGTTCTTCGGACAGGGGGACTCACCCCTCCACTTT.

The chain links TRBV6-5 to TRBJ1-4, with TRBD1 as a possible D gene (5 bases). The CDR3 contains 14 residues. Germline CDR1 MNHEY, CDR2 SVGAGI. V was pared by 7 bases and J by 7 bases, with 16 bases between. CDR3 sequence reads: CASTGANKREKLFF. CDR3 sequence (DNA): TGTGCCAGCACCGGGGCTAACAAGCGTGAAAAACTGTTTTTT.

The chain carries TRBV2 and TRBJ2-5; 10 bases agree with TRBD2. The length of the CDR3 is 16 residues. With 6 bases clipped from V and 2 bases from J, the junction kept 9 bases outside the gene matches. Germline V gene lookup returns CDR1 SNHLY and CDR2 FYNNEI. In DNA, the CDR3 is TGTGCCAGCAGGGCACCGGGACTAGCGCATCAAGAGACCCAGTACTTC. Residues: CASRAPGLAHQETQYF.

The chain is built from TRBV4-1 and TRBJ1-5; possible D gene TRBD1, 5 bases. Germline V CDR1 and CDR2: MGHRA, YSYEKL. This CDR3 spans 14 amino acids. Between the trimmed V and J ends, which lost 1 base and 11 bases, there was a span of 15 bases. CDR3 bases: TGCGCCAGCAGCCAAGGTTACAGGTCAAGGGCCCAGCATTTT. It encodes CASSQGYRSRAQHF.

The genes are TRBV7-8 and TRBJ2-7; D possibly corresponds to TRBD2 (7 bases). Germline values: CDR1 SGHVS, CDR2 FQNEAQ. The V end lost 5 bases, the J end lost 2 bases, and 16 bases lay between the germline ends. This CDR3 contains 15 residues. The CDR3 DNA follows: TGTGCCAGCAGCACCTGGGGGGGCGACGCCTACGAGCAGTACTTC. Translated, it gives CASSTWGGDAYEQYF. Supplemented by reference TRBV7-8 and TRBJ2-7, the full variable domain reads GAGVSQSPRYKVAKRGQDVALRCDPISGHVSLFWYQQALGQGPEFLTYFQNEAQLDKSGLPSDRFFAERPEGSVSTLKIQRTQQEDSAVYLCASSTWGGDAYEQYFGPGTRLTVT.

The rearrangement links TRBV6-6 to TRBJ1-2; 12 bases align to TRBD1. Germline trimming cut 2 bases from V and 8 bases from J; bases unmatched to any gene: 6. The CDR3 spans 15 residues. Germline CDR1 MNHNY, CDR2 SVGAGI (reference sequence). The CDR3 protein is CASSYGGTGGDGYTF. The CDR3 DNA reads TGTGCCAGCAGTTACGGGGGGACAGGGGGCGACGGCTACACCTTC.

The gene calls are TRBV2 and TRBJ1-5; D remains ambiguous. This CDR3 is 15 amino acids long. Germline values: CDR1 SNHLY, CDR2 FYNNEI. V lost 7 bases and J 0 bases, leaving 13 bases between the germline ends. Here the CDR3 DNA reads TGTGCCAGCATGTTAACGGATAATAGCAATCAGCCCCAGCATTTT. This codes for CASMLTDNSNQPQHF.

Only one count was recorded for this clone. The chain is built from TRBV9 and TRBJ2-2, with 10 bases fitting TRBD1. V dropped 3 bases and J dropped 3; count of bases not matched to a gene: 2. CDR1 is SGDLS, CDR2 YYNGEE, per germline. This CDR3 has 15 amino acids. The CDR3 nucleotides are TGTGCCAGCAGCGAGGGACAGGGGTACACCGGGGAGCTGTTTTTT. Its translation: CASSEGQGYTGELFF.

CDR3 sequence: CASSSPGLGATGELFF. CDR3 DNA sequence: TGTGCCAGCAGCAGCCCGGGACTGGGAGCCACCGGGGAGCTGTTTTTT. The rearrangement joins TRBV7-9 to TRBJ2-2; a weak D match, TRBD2 (6 bases). V lost 5 bases and J lost 4, with 17 bases in between. Germline V gives CDR1 SEHNR, CDR2 FQNEAQ (reference sequence). The CDR3 is 16 residues long.

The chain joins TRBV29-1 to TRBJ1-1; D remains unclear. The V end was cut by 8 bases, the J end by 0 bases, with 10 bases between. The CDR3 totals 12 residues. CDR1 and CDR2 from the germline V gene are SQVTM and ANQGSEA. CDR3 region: CSQRHLNTEAFF. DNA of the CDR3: TGCAGCCAGAGACACCTGAACACTGAAGCTTTCTTT.

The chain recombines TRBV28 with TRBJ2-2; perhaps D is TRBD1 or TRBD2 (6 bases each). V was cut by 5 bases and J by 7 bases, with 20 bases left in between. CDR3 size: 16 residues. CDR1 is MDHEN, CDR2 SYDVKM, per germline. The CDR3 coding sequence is TGTGCCAGCAGTCCCGAGGGGGGACTCTTGGTCGGGGAGCTGTTTTTT. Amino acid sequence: CASSPEGGLLVGELFF.

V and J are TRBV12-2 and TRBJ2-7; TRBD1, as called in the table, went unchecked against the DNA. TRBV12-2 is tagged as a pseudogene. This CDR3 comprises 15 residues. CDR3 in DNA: TGTGCAAGTCGCTGCAGACCGAGGGGGCCTGACGAGCAGTACTTC. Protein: CASRCRPRGPDEQYF.

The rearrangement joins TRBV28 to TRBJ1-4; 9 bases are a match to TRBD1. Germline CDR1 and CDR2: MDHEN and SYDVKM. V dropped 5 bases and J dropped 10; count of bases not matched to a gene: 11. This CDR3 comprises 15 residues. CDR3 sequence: CASSPPGQGRVKLFF. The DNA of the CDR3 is TGTGCCAGCAGTCCGCCGGGACAGGGTAGGGTAAAACTGTTTTTT.

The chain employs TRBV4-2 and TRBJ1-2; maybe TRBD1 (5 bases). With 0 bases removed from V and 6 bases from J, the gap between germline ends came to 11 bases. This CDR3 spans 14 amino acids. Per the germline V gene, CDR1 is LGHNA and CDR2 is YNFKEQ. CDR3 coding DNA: TGTGCCAGCAGCCAAGATGGGACCCCCCATGGCTACACCTTC. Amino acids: CASSQDGTPHGYTF.

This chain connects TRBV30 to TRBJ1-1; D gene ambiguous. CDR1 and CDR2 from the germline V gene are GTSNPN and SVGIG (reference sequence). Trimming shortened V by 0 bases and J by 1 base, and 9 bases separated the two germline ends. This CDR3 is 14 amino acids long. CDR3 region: CAWSVRGKNTEAFF. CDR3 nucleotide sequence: TGTGCCTGGAGTGTACGAGGGAAGAACACTGAAGCTTTCTTT.

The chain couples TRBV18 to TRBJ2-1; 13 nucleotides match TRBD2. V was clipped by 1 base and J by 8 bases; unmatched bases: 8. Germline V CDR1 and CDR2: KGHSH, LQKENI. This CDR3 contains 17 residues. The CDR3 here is CASSPRRTSGRIDEQFF. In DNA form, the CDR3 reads TGTGCCAGCTCACCACGCAGGACTAGCGGGAGAATTGATGAGCAGTTCTTC.

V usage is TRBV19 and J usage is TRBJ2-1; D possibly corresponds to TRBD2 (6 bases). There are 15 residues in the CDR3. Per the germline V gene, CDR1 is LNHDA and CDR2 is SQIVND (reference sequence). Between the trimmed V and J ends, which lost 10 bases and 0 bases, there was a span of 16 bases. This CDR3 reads CATRREPNSYNEQFF. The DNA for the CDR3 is TGTGCCACTAGGAGGGAGCCCAACTCCTACAATGAGCAGTTCTTC.